The 28 T cell receptor beta chains listed next were all sequenced from one sample in a study of persistence of HIV-infected CD4 T cells. These receptors' targets are unknown. The stimulus was lysate of CMV-infected fibroblasts, around 10 ug/mL. CD4+ T cells upregulating both CD40 ligand and CD69 were sorted as responding cells. Sequencing used immunoSEQ version 4 in survey mode. Produced via immunoSEQ multiplex PCR; TCRdb's table is partial and in-frame only. The table shows approximately 18,000 clones, with roughly 61% occurring only once. The sequences come from CD4+ T cells sorted from PBMCs after 18-hour stimulation, collected from a patient who received antiretroviral therapy. These receptors came from an adult woman with HIV who was CMV-seropositive.

This chain joins TRBV7-2 and TRBJ2-3, with 11 bases matching TRBD1. Germline loops: CDR1 SGHTA, CDR2 FQGNSA. The CDR3 has 15 residues. V was pared by 5 bases and J by 3 bases, with 4 bases of the junction left unmatched. CDR3 sequence reads: CASSDGQGATDTQYF. The DNA of the CDR3 is TGTGCCAGCAGCGACGGACAGGGGGCAACAGATACGCAGTATTTT.

The rearrangement links TRBV7-3 to TRBJ2-2, with 7 bases matching TRBD1. V lost 5 bases, J lost 6 bases, and 18 bases stayed unmatched. The CDR3 totals 18 residues. Germline CDR1 SGHTA, CDR2 FQGTGA. Here the CDR3 reads CASSVRQPGQRTPGELFF. DNA for the CDR3: TGTGCCAGCAGCGTAAGACAGCCGGGACAGAGAACCCCCGGGGAGCTGTTTTTT.

CDR3 residues: CASSFGGGSYEQYV. CDR3 nucleotides: TGCGCCAGCAGCTTTGGCGGGGGGTCCTACGAGCAGTACGTC. The gene calls are TRBV5-1 and TRBJ2-7, with 8 bases lining up with TRBD2. Germline CDR1 SGHRS, CDR2 YFSETQ. With 2 bases clipped from V and 1 base from J, the junction kept 2 bases outside the gene matches. The CDR3 consists of 14 residues.

This clone came up a few times. This chain links TRBV7-3 with TRBJ1-2; TRBD1 is a possible D gene (5 bases). Trimming took 2 bases from V and 4 from J, leaving 14 bases between them. Germline CDR1 reads SGHTA; CDR2 reads FQGTGA. This CDR3 is built from 15 residues. Here the CDR3 reads CASSLLPGPSYGYTF. The CDR3 region has the DNA TGTGCCAGCAGCTTACTTCCGGGGCCCTCCTATGGCTACACCTTC.

This clone was seen more than once but under ten times. The chain couples TRBV28 to TRBJ2-1; 7 bases are shared with TRBD2. Germline CDR1 MDHEN, CDR2 SYDVKM. This CDR3 spans 14 amino acids. V was pared by 4 bases and J by 15 bases, with 15 bases of the junction left unmatched. CDR3 amino acids: CASSSEVAGEAGFF. The CDR3 DNA sequence: TGTGCCAGCAGTTCGGAAGTAGCGGGTGAGGCGGGGTTCTTC.

CDR3 region: CASSPTGFSGNTIYF. The CDR3 nucleotides are TGTGCCAGCAGCCCTACAGGGTTCTCTGGAAACACCATATATTTT. The genes are TRBV7-2 and TRBJ1-3; the D gene is possibly TRBD1 (6 bases). There are 15 residues in the CDR3. Germline CDR1 and CDR2: SGHTA and FQGNSA. V shed 5 bases and J shed 0 bases, with 11 bases lying between them.

This clone was picked up a small number of times. V usage is TRBV5-5 and J usage is TRBJ1-4; 8 bases map to TRBD1. Per germline, CDR1 SGHKS and CDR2 YYEKEE (reference sequence). V shed 2 bases and J 0 bases; nucleotides not matched to a gene: 6. CDR3 size: 17 residues. The CDR3 sequence is CASSFGDRGTTNEKLFF. The CDR3 coding sequence is TGTGCCAGCAGCTTCGGCGACAGGGGCACAACTAATGAAAAACTGTTTTTT.

The chain combines TRBV24-1 with TRBJ2-2; possibly TRBD1 for D (7 bases). V gave up 2 bases and J gave up 6 bases, with 18 bases separating them. The CDR3 totals 17 residues. The germline gives CDR1 KGHDR, CDR2 SFDVKD. The CDR3 DNA follows: TGTGCCACCAGTGATTCGGGGGCCAGGGGGATGCCCGGGGAGCTGTTTTTT. Its translation is CATSDSGARGMPGELFF.

By share, this clone counts as medium-sized. The chain employs TRBV11-1 and TRBJ2-1; 10 bases fit TRBD1. The germline V gene encodes CDR1 SGHAT and CDR2 FQDESV (reference sequence). J lost 6 bases, V lost 5 bases, and 7 bases had no gene match. This CDR3 has 15 residues. CDR3 coding DNA: TGTGCCAGCAGCCTCCGACAGGGGGCGGGCAATGAGCAGTTCTTC. Protein product: CASSLRQGAGNEQFF.

A few counts support this clone. The V gene is TRBV2, the J gene TRBJ1-1; tentative D call: TRBD1 (6 bases). Trimming shortened V by 7 bases and J by 6 bases, and 15 bases separated the two germline ends. The CDR3 length is 13 residues. The germline CDR1 and CDR2 sequences are SNHLY and FYNNEI. The CDR3 nucleotides are TGTGCCAGCAAACAGGGAAAGGAGGCTGAAGCTTTCTTT. The encoded protein is CASKQGKEAEAFF.

This clone was detected only a few times. The chain couples TRBV10-1 to TRBJ1-2; no definite D call. Germline V gives CDR1 WNHNN, CDR2 SYGVQD (reference sequence). The CDR3 has 13 residues. The CDR3 DNA sequence: TGCGCGTCCTCGGCCTCAACTAACTATGGCTACACCTTC. Amino acids: CASSASTNYGYTF.

The rearrangement joins TRBV28 to TRBJ1-2; possible D gene TRBD1, 6 bases. The V gene lost 2 bases and the J gene lost 8 bases, with 12 bases spanning the gap. CDR3 length: 13 amino acids. Germline V gives CDR1 MDHEN, CDR2 SYDVKM. The CDR3 DNA sequence: TGTGCCAGCAGTTTACCGGGGGCGAGCGGCTACACCTTC. Its protein is CASSLPGASGYTF.

The DNA of the CDR3 is TGTGCCAGCAGCGTAGGGGCAGGGGGCAATGTGGAGACCCAGTACTTC. Protein product: CASSVGAGGNVETQYF. The rearrangement links TRBV9 to TRBJ2-5, with 8 bases that match TRBD1. Germline V gene sequence: CDR1 SGDLS, CDR2 YYNGEE. Losses at the gene ends were 0 bases for V and 5 bases for J; bases not matched to a gene: 9. The length of the CDR3 is 16 residues.

The genes are TRBV20-1 and TRBJ1-1, with unresolved D. Germline V gene data show CDR1 as DFQATT and CDR2 as SNEGSKA (reference sequence). The ends were cut back, 3 bases at V and 0 bases at J, with 14 bases in the middle. This CDR3 comprises 15 residues. The CDR3 nucleotides are TGCAGTGCTAGTCCCCTGCGGGCTATGAACACTGAAGCTTTCTTT. It translates to CSASPLRAMNTEAFF.

This chain uses TRBV6-5 with TRBJ2-4; 8 positions match TRBD1. Trimming removed 10 bases from V and 3 bases from J; junction bases left unmatched: 5. The CDR3 runs to 13 residues. Looked up from germline, CDR1 is MNHEY and CDR2 is SVGAGI. The CDR3 loop is CAILDRGKNIQYF. The CDR3 DNA is TGTGCCATTTTAGACAGGGGCAAAAACATTCAGTACTTC.

The chain uses TRBV29-1 and TRBJ1-2; D not certain. The length of the CDR3 is 12 residues. Germline V gene sequence: CDR1 SQVTM, CDR2 ANQGSEA. The V and J ends lost 6 bases and 0 bases respectively, with 8 bases between them. The DNA for the CDR3 is TGCAGCGTCTGGAACCCTAACTATGGCTACACCTTC. As protein: CSVWNPNYGYTF.

The chain links TRBV28 to TRBJ1-6; unclear D gene. The CDR3 runs 16 residues. Germline V gene sequence: CDR1 MDHEN, CDR2 SYDVKM. Trimming removed 5 bases at V and 0 bases at J, with 11 bases between. CDR3 region: CASSQARSSYNSPLHF. CDR3 bases: TGTGCCAGCAGTCAGGCACGGAGCTCCTATAATTCACCCCTCCACTTT. Complete variable domain (other parts from reference TRBV28 and TRBJ1-6): DVKVTQSSRYLVKRTGEKVFLECVQDMDHENMFWYRQDPGLGLRLIYFSYDVKMKEKGDIPEGYSVSREKKERFSLILESASTNQTSMYLCASSQARSSYNSPLHFGNGTRLTVT.

The rearrangement joins TRBV9 to TRBJ2-2; D uncertain. Germline assignment: CDR1 SGDLS and CDR2 YYNGEE. This CDR3 contains 13 residues. Deletions cut 4 bases from V and 5 bases from J, with 9 bases between. In DNA form, the CDR3 reads TGTGCCAGCAGCCCTACCTGGACCGGGGAGCTGTTTTTT. Its translation: CASSPTWTGELFF.

V is TRBV24-1 and J is TRBJ2-1; no reliable D call. Germline values: CDR1 KGHDR, CDR2 SFDVKD. The V gene lost 3 bases and the J gene lost 0 bases, with 11 bases spanning the gap. The CDR3 runs to 16 residues. The CDR3 region has the DNA TGTGCCACCAGTGATCCCGACTTGAGCTCCTACAATGAGCAGTTCTTC. This translates into CATSDPDLSSYNEQFF.

J is TRBJ2-3 and V is TRBV24-1, with no clear D. Looked up from germline, CDR1 is KGHDR and CDR2 is SFDVKD. With 4 bases removed from V and 6 bases from J, the gap between germline ends came to 10 bases. The CDR3 spans 13 residues. The chain's CDR3 is CATSDTDRDTQYF. In DNA form, the CDR3 reads TGTGCCACCAGTGACACGGACCGGGATACGCAGTATTTT.

The gene calls are TRBV4-2 and TRBJ2-4; D remains ambiguous. CDR1 and CDR2 (germline): LGHNA, YNFKEQ. Trimming left V 0 bases short and J 3 bases short, with 9 bases between. The CDR3 loop spans 15 amino acids. This chain's CDR3 is CASSQDLAGKNIQYF. In DNA, the CDR3 is TGTGCCAGCAGCCAAGATCTGGCAGGCAAAAACATTCAGTACTTC.

The chain carries TRBV4-1 and TRBJ1-6, with D perhaps TRBD1 (5 bases). The CDR3 has 17 amino acids. Germline CDR1 MGHRA, CDR2 YSYEKL. The ends were cut back, 4 bases at V and 10 bases at J, with 23 bases in the middle. The chain's CDR3 is CASSRGRRSGIDSPLHF. CDR3 nucleotide sequence: TGCGCCAGCAGCCGGGGGAGGCGGTCCGGGATAGACTCACCCCTCCACTTT.

The chain recombines TRBV27 with TRBJ2-6, with TRBD1 identical over 11 bases. Germline values: CDR1 MNHEY, CDR2 SMNVEV (reference sequence). J was trimmed by 4 bases and V by 7 bases; bases with no gene match: 9. This CDR3 comprises 17 residues. CDR3 sequence (DNA): TGTGCCAGCAAACATGGACAGGGGGCTGCAGGGGCCAACGTCCTGACTTTC. Protein product: CASKHGQGAAGANVLTF.

This clone was seen only a few times. This chain links TRBV10-3 with TRBJ2-1, with D uncertain. The CDR3 spans 14 residues. Deletions cut 6 bases from V and 5 bases from J, with 14 bases between. Per the germline V gene, CDR1 is ENHRY and CDR2 is SYGVKD. The CDR3: CAISPDLGNNEQFF. For the CDR3, the DNA is TGTGCCATCAGCCCGGACCTTGGGAACAATGAGCAGTTCTTC.

This clone counts as medium-sized (0.01 to 0.1%). J is TRBJ1-1 and V is TRBV12-3 or TRBV12-4; D unclear. The CDR3 loop spans 11 amino acids. Trimming pared 4 bases from V and 7 bases from J, leaving 7 bases between. Here the CDR3 reads CASSYRGEAFF. In DNA, the CDR3 is TGTGCCAGCAGTTATCGGGGTGAAGCTTTCTTT.

The CDR3 DNA follows: TGTGCCAGCAGCCAAGCGACCACTACAGATACGCAGTATTTT. This sequence encodes CASSQATTTDTQYF. The V call is TRBV7-9, the J call TRBJ2-3; D unresolved. CDR3 length: 14 residues. The V and J ends lost 5 bases and 3 bases respectively, with 12 bases between them. Germline V gene sequence: CDR1 SEHNR, CDR2 FQNEAQ (reference sequence). Variable domain in full (rest from reference TRBV7-9 and TRBJ2-3): DTGVSQNPRHKITKRGQNVTFRCDPISEHNRLYWYRQTLGQGPEFLTYFQNEAQLEKSRLLSDRFSAERPKGSFSTLEIQRTEQGDSAMYLCASSQATTTDTQYFGPGTRLTVL.

The chain uses TRBV5-1 and TRBJ2-2; TRBD1 might be the D (5 bases). In germline, CDR1 is SGHRS, CDR2 YFSETQ. Trimming stripped 5 bases from V and 10 bases from J, with 18 bases between. This CDR3 comprises 14 residues. CDR3 nucleotides: TGCGCCAGCAGGGCAGGGCCGGGCGGCGCGGAGCTGTTTTTT. Translating it yields CASRAGPGGAELFF.

The chain uses TRBV10-3 and TRBJ2-3; unclear D gene. The V end was cut by 10 bases, the J end by 0 bases, with 11 bases between. The CDR3 is 13 amino acids. The germline CDR1 and CDR2 sequences are ENHRY and SYGVKD. The CDR3, as DNA: TGTGCCACCCAGGTCTTTAGCACAGATACGCAGTATTTT. Translating it yields CATQVFSTDTQYF.